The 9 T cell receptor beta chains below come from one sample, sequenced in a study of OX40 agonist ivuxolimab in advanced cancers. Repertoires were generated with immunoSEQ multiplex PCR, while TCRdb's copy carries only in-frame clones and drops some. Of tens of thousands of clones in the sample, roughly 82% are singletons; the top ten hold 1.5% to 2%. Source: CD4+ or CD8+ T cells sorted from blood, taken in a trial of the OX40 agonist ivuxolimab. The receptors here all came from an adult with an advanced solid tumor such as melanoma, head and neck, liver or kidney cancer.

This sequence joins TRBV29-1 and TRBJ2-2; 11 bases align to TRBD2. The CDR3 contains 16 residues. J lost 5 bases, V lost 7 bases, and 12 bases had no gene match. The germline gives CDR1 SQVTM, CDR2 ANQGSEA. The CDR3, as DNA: TGCAGCGCCGGAGGTGGGCTAGCGGGAGGTACCGGGGAGCTGTTTTTT. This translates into CSAGGGLAGGTGELFF.

The CDR3 DNA sequence: TGTGCCAGCACCCGGGCTGGGGGGGGGAGTAGTGAGCAGTTCTTC. Amino acids: CASTRAGGGSSEQFF. The genes are TRBV9 and TRBJ2-1, with 7 bases fitting TRBD2. The germline CDR1 and CDR2 sequences are SGDLS and YYNGEE. Trimming cost V 6 bases and J 9 bases; bases outside gene matches: 15. The CDR3 spans 15 residues.

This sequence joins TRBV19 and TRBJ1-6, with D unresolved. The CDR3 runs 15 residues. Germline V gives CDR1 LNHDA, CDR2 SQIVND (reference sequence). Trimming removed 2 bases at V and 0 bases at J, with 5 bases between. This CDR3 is CASSIRSSYNSPLHF. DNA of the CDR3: TGTGCCAGTAGTATAAGGAGCTCCTATAATTCACCCCTCCACTTT.

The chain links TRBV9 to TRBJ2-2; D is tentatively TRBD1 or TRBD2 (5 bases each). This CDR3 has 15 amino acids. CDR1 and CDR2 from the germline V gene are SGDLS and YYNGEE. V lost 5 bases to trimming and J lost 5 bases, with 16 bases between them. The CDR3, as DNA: TGTGCCAGCAGGGCCGGGACCGCGGCGACCGGGGAGCTGTTTTTT. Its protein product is CASRAGTAATGELFF.

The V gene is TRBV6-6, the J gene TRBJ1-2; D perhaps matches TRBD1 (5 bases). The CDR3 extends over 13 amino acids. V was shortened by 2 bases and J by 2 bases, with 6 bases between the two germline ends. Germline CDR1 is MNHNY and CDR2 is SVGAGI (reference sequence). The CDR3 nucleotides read TGTGCCAGCAGTTACAGACAGAACTATGGCTACACCTTC. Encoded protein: CASSYRQNYGYTF.

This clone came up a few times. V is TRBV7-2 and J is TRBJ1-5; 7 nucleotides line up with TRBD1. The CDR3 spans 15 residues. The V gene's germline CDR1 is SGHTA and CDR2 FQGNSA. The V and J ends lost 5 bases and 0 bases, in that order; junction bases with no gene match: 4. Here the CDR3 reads CASSARQGSNQPQHF. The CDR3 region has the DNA TGTGCCAGCAGCGCTCGACAGGGTAGCAATCAGCCCCAGCATTTT.

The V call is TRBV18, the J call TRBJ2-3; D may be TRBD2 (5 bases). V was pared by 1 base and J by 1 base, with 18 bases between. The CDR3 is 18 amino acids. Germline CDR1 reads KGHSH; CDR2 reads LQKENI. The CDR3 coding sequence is TGTGCCAGCTCACCACTTCCGCATAGCGCCAAGCGCACAGATACGCAGTATTTT. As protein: CASSPLPHSAKRTDTQYF.

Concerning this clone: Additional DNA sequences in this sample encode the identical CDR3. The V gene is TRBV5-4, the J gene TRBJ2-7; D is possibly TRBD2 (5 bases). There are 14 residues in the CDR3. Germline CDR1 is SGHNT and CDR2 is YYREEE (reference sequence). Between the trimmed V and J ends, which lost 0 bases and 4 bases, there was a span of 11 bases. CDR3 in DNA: TGTGCCAGCAGCTTGGCCGGGGTAGCTTACGAGCAGTACTTC. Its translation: CASSLAGVAYEQYF.

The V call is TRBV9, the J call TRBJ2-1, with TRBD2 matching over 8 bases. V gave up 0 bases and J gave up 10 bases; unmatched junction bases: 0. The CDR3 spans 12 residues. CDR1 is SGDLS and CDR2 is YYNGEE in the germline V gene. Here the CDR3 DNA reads TGTGCCAGCAGCGTAGTAGCGGGGGAGCAGTTCTTC. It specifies CASSVVAGEQFF.